The rows below give T cell receptor beta chains drawn from one sample of a study of blood T cells in healthy people across ages. MiXCR was run by TCRdb on the 5' RACE reads, yielding one entry per CDR3 protein. The sample includes fewer than 900,000 distinct CDR3 sequences, about 37% seen only once; the top ten take about an eighth. The specimen sequenced was blood. The source is a young man in good health. CDR3s leave out the opening cysteine and the closing phenylalanine or tryptophan.

V: TRBV5-1
J: TRBJ2-1
CDR3: ASSRTGRELLEQF

V: TRBV11-2
J: TRBJ2-1
CDR3: ASSRTHIGNEQF

V: TRBV6-6
J: TRBJ1-1
CDR3: ASSLAPSINTEAF

V: TRBV14
J: TRBJ1-6
CDR3: ASSNRQGTSSYNSPLH

V: TRBV10-3
J: TRBJ1-4
CDR3: AITGGQGREKLF

V: TRBV27
J: TRBJ2-5
CDR3: ASSLSVRDTYNEQY

V: TRBV30
J: TRBJ1-5
CDR3: AWSTRSNQPQH

V: TRBV7-2
J: TRBJ2-3
CDR3: ASSPREVSDTQY

V: TRBV4-3
J: .
CDR3: ASSHNGGASYNEQY

V: TRBV6-1
J: TRBJ1-1
CDR3: AGVPGAALNTEAF

V: TRBV2
J: TRBJ1-2
CDR3: ASLQASSSNYGYT

V: TRBV12-3/TRBV12-4
J: TRBJ2-7
CDR3: ASSWGVLVYEQY

V: TRBV29-1
J: TRBJ2-4
CDR3: SVVSTSSAKNIQY

V: TRBV20-1
J: TRBJ2-7
CDR3: SARVQDMSSYEQY

V: TRBV12-3/TRBV12-4
J: TRBJ1-6
CDR3: ASSQGAHSPLH

V: TRBV2
J: TRBJ2-5
CDR3: ASSRGRQSQETQY

V: TRBV20-1
J: TRBJ2-5
CDR3: SAEQGAEEQY

V: TRBV12-3/TRBV12-4
J: TRBJ1-1
CDR3: ASTSGGTEAF

V: TRBV27
J: TRBJ1-1
CDR3: ASSLTPLNTEAF

V: TRBV6-5
J: TRBJ2-1
CDR3: ASSKSGGSSNEQF

V: TRBV7-2
J: TRBJ2-3
CDR3: ASSSGPAATDTQY

V: TRBV7-2
J: TRBJ2-7
CDR3: ASSLAPYSYEQY

V: TRBV2
J: TRBJ1-1
CDR3: ASSDDNTEAF

V: TRBV4-2
J: TRBJ2-4
CDR3: ASSQAGKIAKNIQY

V: TRBV15
J: TRBJ2-3
CDR3: AALAGGTDTQY

V: TRBV2
J: TRBJ1-1
CDR3: ASSEALRGRNTEAF

V: TRBV12-3/TRBV12-4
J: TRBJ2-3
CDR3: ASGPVIADAQY

V: TRBV4-1
J: TRBJ2-7
CDR3: ASSQGLAGPHNEQY

V: TRBV5-1
J: TRBJ1-2
CDR3: ASSSGSAIYGYT

V: TRBV20-1
J: TRBJ2-3
CDR3: SARPLAGASSTDTQY

V: TRBV6-2/TRBV6-3
J: TRBJ2-3
CDR3: ASSYSIGPGTQY

V: TRBV14
J: TRBJ2-3
CDR3: ASSQDVRRGPDTQY

V: TRBV20-1
J: TRBJ2-5
CDR3: SADIRRQETQY

V: TRBV6-6
J: TRBJ1-5
CDR3: ASSYGRGHSQPRH

V: TRBV11-2
J: TRBJ1-1
CDR3: ASSPDRGLTEAF

V: TRBV30
J: TRBJ1-1
CDR3: AWRIMTGWDTEAF

V: TRBV4-2
J: TRBJ2-3
CDR3: ASTKQGADTQY

V: TRBV6-2/TRBV6-3
J: TRBJ1-2
CDR3: ASSSPSYGYT

V: TRBV6-5
J: TRBJ2-1
CDR3: ASSNTGGREF

V: TRBV7-2
J: TRBJ1-4
CDR3: ASSIDRVANEKLF

V: TRBV7-2
J: TRBJ1-2
CDR3: ASSWGGGGYT